This T cell receptor (beta chain) stems from a study of T cell responses to AZD1222 COVID-19 vaccine (dated by TCRdb to the early 2020s). As for the study more broadly: A total of about 250 trial participants underwent TCR sequencing, of whom approximately 200 had received two doses of AZD1222 and approximately 26 had received two doses of the MenACWY control vaccine. Enrollment into the trials was organized by age into subgroups of 18-55, 56-69 and 70-plus years, and those subgroups contained roughly 150, 30 and 60 TCR-sequenced participants, respectively.

The CDR3 regions of human TCRbeta chains were analyzed by immunosequencing. The paper's data handling went like this. TCRs in the repertoires were matched against a reference library of SARS-CoV-2-specific TCRs that had been generated with the MIRA antigen-specificity platform. Breadth was defined as the fraction of unique TCRs that were SARS-CoV-2-associated, and depth was defined as the fraction of total T cells that were SARS-CoV-2-associated. Each spike-specific TCR was assigned to its reactive spike region and to a CD4 or CD8 class using the MIRA data. Log10-transformed breadth and depth values were compared by one-way ANOVA with Sidak's multiple comparisons tests. This is the immuneACCESS table as TCRdb keeps it, with only in-frame sequences that have V and J called. A part of the clones is gone; compared with another copy, unresolved V genes explain less than half, and the rest is unexplained. V and J calls plus clone size are reproduced from that table; the DNA served to infer D and trimming. Within this sample are some 150,000 clones, with 70% to 90% of them counted one time only. Around 4.5% of the sample comes from the top ten.

The time point tag for this specimen amounts to: about 28 days (+/-7) after the second vaccine dose. AZD1222 recipients given second doses at about 4 weeks or at about 12 weeks were pooled, since spike-specific TCR depth and breadth were not found to differ between the two schedules. The vaccinee samples were drawn from two UK trials, COV001 and COV002, one of which was a single-blind randomized controlled phase 2/3 trial testing AZD1222 (ChAdOx1 nCoV-19) in healthy adults. For TCRbeta chain sequencing, PBMC samples were collected from trial participants at day 0 and at day 28 after the second dose. The investigation overall reported the following: Because no day 14 peak-response samples were available, repertoires were characterized only after the peak T cell response. Reportedly, almost half of the unique spike-specific TCRs recognized epitopes lying outside the regions that are mutated in the B.1.351 and B.1.1.7 variants. The vaccine-associated CD4 TCRs covered the entire spike protein, and the dominant responses fell in regions 160-218 and 743-854. Participants were mostly white British and included more females than males, and it was suggested by the authors that clonal diversity may have been underestimated. A significant rise in spike-specific TCR breadth and depth was observed after two AZD1222 doses relative to day 0 and relative to MenACWY recipients. In the small 56-69-year group, the increase in depth fell short of significance, most likely because of low power. Only a handful of AZD1222 recipients were SARS-CoV-2 seropositive at baseline, limiting conclusions about previously exposed vaccinees.

Details on this clone: Its antigen is not yet known. The record has no base qualities; no much larger clone is one base away.

For CDR1 and CDR2, the germline V gene (reference sequence) lists LGHDT and YNNKEL. The CDR3 contains 13 residues, cysteine and phenylalanine counted. The DNA shown is the 39-base CDR3, in frame from base 1. The V and J ends are trimmed by 7 bases and 1 base, leaving 10 bases between them. The material was peripheral blood, obtained 28 days after the second AZD1222 dose. The clonotype comes from an adult who received the AZD1222 COVID-19 vaccine. The V and J genes are TRBV3-1 (or the pseudogene TRBV3-2) and TRBJ1-1; a confident D gene designation cannot be given. The sequenced DNA: TGTGCCAGCACCCGGACCTCGAACACTGAAGCTTTCTTT. Its coded protein is CASTRTSNTEAFF.